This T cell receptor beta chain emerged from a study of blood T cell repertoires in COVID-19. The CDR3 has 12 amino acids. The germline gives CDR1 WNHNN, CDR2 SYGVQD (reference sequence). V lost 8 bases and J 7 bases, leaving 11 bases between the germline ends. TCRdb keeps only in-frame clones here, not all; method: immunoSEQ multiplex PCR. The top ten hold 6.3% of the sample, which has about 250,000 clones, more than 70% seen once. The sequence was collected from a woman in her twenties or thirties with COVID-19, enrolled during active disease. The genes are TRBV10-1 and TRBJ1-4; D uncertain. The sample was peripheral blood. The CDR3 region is CASVNGCEKLFF. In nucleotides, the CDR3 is TGCGCCAGCGTGAACGGGTGTGAAAAACTGTTTTTT.